Presented here are 26 T cell receptor beta chains from one specimen sequenced in a study of T cell responses to AZD1222 COVID-19 vaccine. The table came from immunoSEQ multiplex PCR; TCRdb's copy has only in-frame clones and leaves some out. Of about 160,000 clones in the sample, roughly nine tenths are singletons; the top ten hold approximately 3.8%. Sequences were derived from peripheral blood, sampled 28 days after the second AZD1222 dose. The receptors were sampled from an adult who received the AZD1222 COVID-19 vaccine.

The gene calls are TRBV5-1 and TRBJ2-6; TRBD1 matches 9 bases. Per germline, CDR1 SGHRS and CDR2 YFSETQ. The junction had 13 bases not matched to a gene; V was cut back by 4 bases and J by 11 bases. CDR3 length: 16 amino acids. CDR3 nucleotides: TGCGCCAGCAGCCATAATCTAGGGGGACAGGGAGACGTCCTGACTTTC. Amino acid sequence: CASSHNLGGQGDVLTF. The entire variable domain, with the rest obtained from reference TRBV5-1 and TRBJ2-6, is as follows: KAGVTQTPRYLIKTRGQQVTLSCSPISGHRSVSWYQQTPGQGLQFLFEYFSETQRNKGNFPGRFSGRQFSNSRSEMNVSTLELGDSALYLCASSHNLGGQGDVLTFGAGSRLTVL.

The chain joins TRBV28 to TRBJ1-4; D might be TRBD1 (6 bases). Trimming took 1 base from V and 3 from J, leaving 9 bases between them. Germline CDR1 is MDHEN and CDR2 is SYDVKM. This CDR3 is built from 15 residues. This CDR3 reads CASSLSGVSNEKLFF. The CDR3 region has the DNA TGTGCCAGCAGTTTATCAGGGGTCTCTAATGAAAAACTGTTTTTT.

The chain has TRBV27 and TRBJ1-3, with 7 bases matching TRBD1. V was clipped by 8 bases and J by 3 bases; unmatched bases: 10. Germline V gene data show CDR1 as MNHEY and CDR2 as SMNVEV (reference sequence). The CDR3 has 15 residues. The CDR3 sequence: CASGQTGVLGNTIYF. CDR3 DNA: TGTGCCAGCGGCCAAACAGGGGTCCTTGGAAACACCATATATTTT.

This chain connects TRBV3-1 (or the pseudogene TRBV3-2) to TRBJ2-3, with D perhaps assigned TRBD1 or TRBD2 (5 bases each). CDR3 length: 18 amino acids. V was shortened by 0 bases and J by 5 bases, with 21 bases between the two germline ends. CDR1 and CDR2 (germline): LGHDT, YNNKEL (reference sequence). The CDR3 spells CASSQDPSGKGSRDTQYF. As DNA, the CDR3 is TGTGCCAGCAGCCAAGATCCTTCGGGAAAGGGGTCCAGAGATACGCAGTATTTT.

This clone was seen a single time. The V call is TRBV6-6, the J call TRBJ2-1; D is perhaps TRBD2 (5 bases). Trimming removed 6 bases from V and 5 bases from J, with 8 bases in between. There are 12 residues in the CDR3. CDR1 is MNHNY, CDR2 SVGAGI, per germline (reference sequence). The CDR3, as DNA: TGTGCCAGCAGAGTCGGGGACAATGAGCAGTTCTTC. Amino acid sequence: CASRVGDNEQFF.

A few counts support this clone. The CDR3 region is CAWSVGPTNEKLFF. The CDR3 nucleotides read TGTGCCTGGAGTGTTGGCCCGACTAATGAAAAACTGTTTTTT. The chain couples TRBV30 to TRBJ1-4; D call uncertain. The CDR3 loop spans 14 amino acids. V gave up 0 bases and J gave up 2 bases, with 7 bases separating them. Germline CDR1 and CDR2: GTSNPN and SVGIG (reference sequence).

The chain recombines TRBV9 with TRBJ2-1; 7 bases agree with TRBD1. Trimming took 4 bases from V and 4 from J; bases not matched to a gene: 11. CDR1 and CDR2 (germline): SGDLS, YYNGEE. This CDR3 contains 16 residues. CDR3 amino acids: CASSLPTHRGYNEQFF. The DNA for the CDR3 is TGTGCCAGCAGCCTCCCCACGCACAGGGGTTACAATGAGCAGTTCTTC. The variable domain in full, with the rest retrieved from reference TRBV9 and TRBJ2-1, is DSGVTQTPKHLITATGQRVTLRCSPRSGDLSVYWYQQSLDQGLQFLIQYYNGEERAKGNILERFSAQQFPDLHSELNLSSLELGDSALYFCASSLPTHRGYNEQFFGPGTRLTVL.

The chain combines TRBV6-5 with TRBJ2-3, with TRBD2 matching 10 bases. The CDR3 runs 15 residues. V trimming: 5 bases; J trimming: 4 bases; junction bases outside the gene matches: 6. Germline values: CDR1 MNHEY, CDR2 SVGAGI. CDR3 sequence (DNA): TGTGCCAGCAGTCGGGCTAGCGGGAGCGCAGATACGCAGTATTTT. Encoded protein: CASSRASGSADTQYF.

In this sample, this clone turned up once. V and J are TRBV4-1 and TRBJ1-1; D not certain. The CDR3 length is 14 residues. The germline V gene has CDR1 MGHRA and CDR2 YSYEKL. Trimming pared 3 bases from V and 1 base from J, leaving 9 bases between. In DNA, the CDR3 is TGCGCCAGCAGCCACCGAACAGCGAACACTGAAGCTTTCTTT. The encoded protein is CASSHRTANTEAFF.

V and J are TRBV7-9 and TRBJ1-2, with 9 bases matching TRBD1. The length of the CDR3 is 16 residues. Germline V lookup: CDR1 SEHNR, CDR2 FQNEAQ (reference sequence). Trimming cost V 5 bases and J 4 bases; bases outside gene matches: 11. In DNA, the CDR3 is TGTGCCAGCAGCCTAGGGGGGACAGGGATAGTCTATGGCTACACCTTC. As protein: CASSLGGTGIVYGYTF.

The CDR3 nucleotides are TGTGCCAGCAGTGAAGTAGGTGGGAACACTGAAGCTTTCTTT. Residues: CASSEVGGNTEAFF. The chain recombines TRBV6-1 with TRBJ1-1; no clear D gene. Germline CDR1 MNHNS, CDR2 SASEGT. The ends were cut back, 1 base at V and 1 base at J, with 7 bases in the middle. This CDR3 contains 14 residues.

This rearrangement joins TRBV14 to TRBJ2-7; D is perhaps TRBD1 (5 bases). The germline V gene has CDR1 SGHDN and CDR2 FVKESK. The V end lost 1 base, the J end lost 5 bases, and 27 bases lay between the germline ends. The CDR3 is 19 residues long. The CDR3 region has the DNA TGTGCCAGCAGCCAAGGGTCGACTTTCAGGGTCCTAAAAGAGAACGAGCAGTACTTC. Amino acid sequence: CASSQGSTFRVLKENEQYF.

The chain links TRBV3-1 (or the pseudogene TRBV3-2) to TRBJ1-2; 9 bases fit TRBD1. Germline loops: CDR1 LGHDT, CDR2 YNNKEL (reference sequence). CDR3 length: 13 amino acids. The V and J ends lost 4 bases and 5 bases, in that order; junction bases with no gene match: 2. The CDR3 protein is CASSPGTGYGYTF. CDR3 sequence (DNA): TGTGCCAGCAGCCCTGGGACAGGGTATGGCTACACCTTC.

This CDR3 reads CASSLEGQGPSREQYF. The CDR3 region has the DNA TGTGCCAGCAGCTTGGAAGGCCAGGGGCCCAGCCGCGAGCAGTACTTC. The chain links TRBV5-4 to TRBJ2-7; weak D call: TRBD1 (6 bases). The CDR3 contains 16 residues. The ends were cut back, 0 bases at V and 6 bases at J, with 19 bases in the middle. Germline V lookup: CDR1 SGHNT, CDR2 YYREEE (reference sequence).

This rearrangement joins TRBV2 to TRBJ2-2; TRBD2 agrees at 12 bases. This CDR3 region has 16 residues. Trimming cost V 7 bases and J 3 bases; bases outside gene matches: 6. CDR1 and CDR2 (germline): SNHLY, FYNNEI. In DNA form, the CDR3 reads TGTGCCAGCACTAGTGGGACTAGCGGGTACACCGGGGAGCTGTTTTTT. It translates to CASTSGTSGYTGELFF.

The chain is built from TRBV7-2 and TRBJ2-2; no clear D. This CDR3 has 15 residues. The germline V gene encodes CDR1 SGHTA and CDR2 FQGNSA. Between the trimmed V and J ends, which lost 0 bases and 4 bases, there was a span of 9 bases. In nucleotides, the CDR3 is TGTGCCAGCAGCTTAGCTTGGACCCGCACCGGGGAGCTGTTTTTT. Protein product: CASSLAWTRTGELFF. The variable domain in full, with the rest retrieved from reference TRBV7-2 and TRBJ2-2, is GAGVSQSPSNKVTEKGKDVELRCDPISGHTALYWYRQSLGQGLEFLIYFQGNSAPDKSGLPSDRFSAERTGGSVSTLTIQRTQQEDSAVYLCASSLAWTRTGELFFGEGSRLTVL.

This clone was seen more than once but under ten times. The chain combines TRBV5-4 with TRBJ2-3, with 9 bases fitting TRBD1. V was pared by 0 bases and J by 4 bases, with 3 bases of the junction left unmatched. The CDR3 spans 15 residues. The germline V gene encodes CDR1 SGHNT and CDR2 YYREEE (reference sequence). The DNA of the CDR3 is TGTGCCAGCAGCTTGGGACGACAGGGGGCAGATACGCAGTATTTT. This codes for CASSLGRQGADTQYF.

The V call is TRBV7-2, the J call TRBJ2-4; no clear D gene. The CDR3 covers 13 residues. V lost 1 base and J 7 bases, leaving 8 bases between the germline ends. Germline loops: CDR1 SGHTA, CDR2 FQGNSA. CDR3 residues: CASSLVQRNIQYF. Written as DNA, the CDR3 is TGTGCCAGCAGCTTAGTCCAGAGGAACATTCAGTACTTC.

The chain is built from TRBV7-3 and TRBJ2-7, with D perhaps TRBD1 or TRBD2 (5 bases each). Germline-derived CDR1 and CDR2 are SGHTA and FQGTGA. This CDR3 region has 14 residues. The ends were cut back, 0 bases at V and 5 bases at J, with 11 bases in the middle. Here the CDR3 reads CASSLTGGSDEQYF. The CDR3 DNA reads TGTGCCAGCAGCTTAACTGGGGGATCCGACGAGCAGTACTTC.

The gene calls are TRBV19 and TRBJ2-5, with 11 bases matching TRBD1. Germline trimming cut 10 bases from V and 4 bases from J; bases unmatched to any gene: 11. The CDR3 consists of 15 residues. Germline V CDR1 and CDR2: LNHDA, SQIVND (reference sequence). The DNA of the CDR3 is TGTGCCACAGCCCCTACCGGGACAGGGGGAGAGACCCAGTACTTC. Translation gives CATAPTGTGGETQYF.

The CDR3 sequence: CASSLEGGAQPQHF. CDR3 nucleotides: TGCGCCAGCAGCTTGGAAGGCGGTGCCCAGCCCCAGCATTTT. The rearrangement links TRBV5-1 to TRBJ1-5; D is unresolved. The CDR3 has 14 amino acids. Germline V gives CDR1 SGHRS, CDR2 YFSETQ. The V end was cut by 0 bases, the J end by 7 bases, with 11 bases between.

The chain employs TRBV5-1 and TRBJ1-4; D not resolved. The germline V gene has CDR1 SGHRS and CDR2 YFSETQ. The CDR3 loop spans 13 amino acids. The V and J ends lost 0 bases and 8 bases respectively, with 8 bases between them. CDR3 protein: CASSLDRGEKLFF. CDR3 DNA: TGCGCCAGCAGCTTGGATAGAGGCGAAAAACTGTTTTTT.

The chain recombines TRBV7-8 with TRBJ2-1; D unresolved. V was clipped by 2 bases and J by 4 bases, with 15 bases between them. CDR3 length: 16 residues. Germline V gene lookup returns CDR1 SGHVS and CDR2 FQNEAQ. The CDR3 DNA reads as TGTGCCAGCAGCTTATTAGGTACGCGAGTTTACAATGAGCAGTTCTTC. Its translation is CASSLLGTRVYNEQFF.

The CDR3 bases are TGTGCCAGCAGCCAAGGAACCTTAGGAGACCCGGGAGGAAACACCATATATTTT. Amino acids: CASSQGTLGDPGGNTIYF. The chain uses TRBV4-2 and TRBJ1-3; no clear D. V lost 1 base to trimming and J lost 4 bases, with 20 bases between them. Germline assignment: CDR1 LGHNA and CDR2 YNFKEQ. This CDR3 has 18 residues.

The V and J genes are TRBV19 and TRBJ2-5; TRBD2 might be the D (5 bases). This CDR3 is built from 13 residues. V was pared by 8 bases and J by 3 bases, with 13 bases between. CDR1 LNHDA and CDR2 SQIVND come from the germline V gene (reference sequence). In DNA, the CDR3 is TGTGCCAGTCAAGCCGTGGGAGAAGAGACCCAGTACTTC. Protein product: CASQAVGEETQYF.

The chain uses TRBV30 and TRBJ1-4; D uncertain. Per germline, CDR1 GTSNPN and CDR2 SVGIG (reference sequence). V was trimmed by 0 bases and J by 9 bases, leaving 14 bases between them. The length of the CDR3 is 14 residues. The CDR3 DNA sequence: TGTGCCTGGAGTGTAGTCACCCAGAGCCAAAAACTGTTTTTT. This sequence encodes CAWSVVTQSQKLFF.